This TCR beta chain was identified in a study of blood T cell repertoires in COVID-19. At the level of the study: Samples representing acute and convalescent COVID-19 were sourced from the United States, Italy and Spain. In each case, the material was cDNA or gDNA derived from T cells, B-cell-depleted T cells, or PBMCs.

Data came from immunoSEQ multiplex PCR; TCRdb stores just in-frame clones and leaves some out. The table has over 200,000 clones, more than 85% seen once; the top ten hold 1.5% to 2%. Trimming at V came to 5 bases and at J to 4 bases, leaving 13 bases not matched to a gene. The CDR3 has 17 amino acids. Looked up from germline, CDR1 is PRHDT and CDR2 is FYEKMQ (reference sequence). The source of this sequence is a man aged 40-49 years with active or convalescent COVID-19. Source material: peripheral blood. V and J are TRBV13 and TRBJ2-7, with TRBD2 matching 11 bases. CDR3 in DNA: TGTGCCAGCAGCCCAGGGACTAGCGGACCTCCAGGGTACGAGCAGTACTTC. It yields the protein CASSPGTSGPPGYEQYF.